This T cell receptor beta chain appears in the sequencing data of a study of cytomegalovirus exposure and HLA in healthy donors. The PCR made use of 60 Vbeta and 13 Jbeta primers. Sequenced by immunoSEQ multiplex PCR; TCRdb stores in-frame clones only, minus some. The sample includes some 180,000 clones, around three quarters of them seen just once. Material for sequencing was PBMCs. The sequence came from a woman in her thirties in good health and CMV-seronegative.

In DNA, the CDR3 is TGCGCCAGCAGCTTGGACCCCTCTAGGGGAAACGAGCAGTACTTC. Translating gives CASSLDPSRGNEQYF. The chain is built from TRBV5-1 and TRBJ2-7, with a possible D match to TRBD1 (5 bases). Deletions cut 0 bases from V and 5 bases from J, with 15 bases between. CDR1 and CDR2 (germline): SGHRS, YFSETQ. This CDR3 region has 15 residues.